The entry that follows covers one TCR beta chain sequence. Assay: immunoSEQ multiplex PCR; the TCRdb copy retains only in-frame clones and omits some. Of 250,000 to 350,000 clones in the sample, about 88% were seen once. The sample belongs to a study of blood T cell repertoires in COVID-19. This CDR3 is built from 14 residues. Trimming removed 5 bases from V and 0 bases from J, with 8 bases in between. Germline loops: CDR1 SGHAT, CDR2 FQNNGV. The sequenced sample consisted of peripheral blood. V is TRBV11-2 and J is TRBJ2-1; a possible D gene is TRBD2 (5 bases). The TCR was taken from a woman aged 55-69 years with acute or convalescent COVID-19. The CDR3 is CASSQGSSYNEQFF. In nucleotides, the CDR3 is TGTGCCAGCAGCCAAGGGAGCTCCTACAATGAGCAGTTCTTC.